The source of this TCR beta chain is a study of chemoradiotherapy in HPV16-positive cancers. As for the study in general: Functional T-cell assays on a couple of HPV16-positive patients' cells defined candidate HPV-specific clones and common TCR motifs. Overall study results and limits: Candidate HPV-specific clones and E7-related TCR motifs grew in tumor during treatment. In HPV16-positive patients, HPV-responsive T-cell expansion tracked better recurrence-free survival.

This table comes from immunoSEQ multiplex PCR, and its TCRdb copy is limited to in-frame clones, with some not included. The sample contains approximately 29,000 clones, roughly 82% of which appear only once. CDR1 is SGHAT, CDR2 FQNNGV, per germline. This CDR3 has 14 amino acids. V dropped 7 bases and J dropped 5 bases, with 15 bases sitting between them. Turning to this clone: Its cognate antigen is unknown.

The clonotype comes from a human donor with HPV-associated anogenital cancer. The rearrangement joins TRBV11-2 to TRBJ2-1; either TRBD1 or TRBD2 may supply D (6 bases each). The specimen comprised blood, sampled from a patient who underwent chemoradiotherapy. CDR3 coding DNA: TGTGCCAGCACCACATCGAGGGGGGACAATGAGCAGTTCTTC. Its protein product is CASTTSRGDNEQFF.